This TCR beta chain derives from a study of blood T cell repertoires in COVID-19. Study context: The United States, Italy and Spain supplied acute and convalescent COVID-19 samples. Sample material is recorded as cDNA or gDNA derived from T cells, B-cell-depleted T cells, or PBMCs.

Trimming took 3 bases from V and 4 from J; bases not matched to a gene: 4. The CDR3 runs to 15 residues. Germline-derived CDR1 and CDR2 are ENHRY and SYGVKD. In the authors' workflow: Estimation of nucleated cell counts was performed using reference gene primer amplification. Some clones are missing from TCRdb's copy, which holds only in-frame ones; the method was immunoSEQ multiplex PCR. The DNA was the basis for D and trimming; V, J and clone size are from that table. Of 300,000 to 400,000 clones listed, around 91% are singletons. This clone came up once. The chain couples TRBV10-3 to TRBJ2-3; 10 bases are shared with TRBD2. The specimen sequenced was peripheral blood. This TCR derives from a woman under 30 who had recovered from COVID-19. Here the CDR3 reads CAISDSSGSSDTQYF. The CDR3 DNA sequence: TGTGCCATCAGTGATTCTAGCGGGAGTTCAGATACGCAGTATTTT.